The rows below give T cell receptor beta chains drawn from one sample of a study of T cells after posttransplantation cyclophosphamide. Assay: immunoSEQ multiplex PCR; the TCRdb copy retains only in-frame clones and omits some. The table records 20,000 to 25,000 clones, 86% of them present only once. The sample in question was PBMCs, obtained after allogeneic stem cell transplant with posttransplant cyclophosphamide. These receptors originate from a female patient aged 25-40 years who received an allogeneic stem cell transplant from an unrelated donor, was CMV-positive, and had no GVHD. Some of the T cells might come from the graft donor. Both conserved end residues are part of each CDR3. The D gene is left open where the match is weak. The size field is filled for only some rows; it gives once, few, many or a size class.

CDR3 DNA: TGTGCCAGCAGCTCCAATAGACAGGGCTCCTCCGTAAACTATGGCTACACCTTC
CDR3 protein: CASSSNRQGSSVNYGYTF
CDR3 length: 18
D gene: TRBD1
J gene: TRBJ1-2
clone size: NA
V gene: TRBV7-8

CDR3 DNA: TGTGCCAGCAGCGTAGATGGCACCTTCTACAATGAGCAGTTCTTC
CDR3 protein: CASSVDGTFYNEQFF
CDR3 length: 15
D gene: NA
J gene: TRBJ2-1
clone size: once
V gene: TRBV9

CDR3 DNA: TGTGCCAGCGGACAGGGGGGGGATGGCTACACCTTC
CDR3 protein: CASGQGGDGYTF
CDR3 length: 12
D gene: TRBD1
J gene: TRBJ1-2
clone size: NA
V gene: TRBV19

CDR3 DNA: TGTGCCAGCAGCCAAGACAAAAGGCACAGGGAGGGGATGGCTTTCTTT
CDR3 protein: CASSQDKRHREGMAFF
CDR3 length: 16
D gene: NA
J gene: TRBJ1-1
clone size: NA
V gene: TRBV14

CDR3 DNA: TGCGCCAGCAGCCAAGATCGTCTGAACACCGGGGAGCTGTTTTTT
CDR3 protein: CASSQDRLNTGELFF
CDR3 length: 15
D gene: NA
J gene: TRBJ2-2
clone size: NA
V gene: TRBV4-1

CDR3 DNA: TGTGCCAGCTCACCCGACAGGGTGAACACTGAAGCTTTCTTT
CDR3 protein: CASSPDRVNTEAFF
CDR3 length: 14
D gene: TRBD1
J gene: TRBJ1-1
clone size: few
V gene: TRBV18

CDR3 DNA: TGCAGCGTTGGAGAAGACTTCAATCAGCCCCAGCATTTT
CDR3 protein: CSVGEDFNQPQHF
CDR3 length: 13
D gene: NA
J gene: TRBJ1-5
clone size: once
V gene: TRBV29-1

CDR3 DNA: TGCGCCAGCAGCTTGGCCTTGCTAGCGGGGGAAAGGGCGAACTTC
CDR3 protein: CASSLALLAGERANF
CDR3 length: 15
D gene: TRBD2
J gene: TRBJ2-5
clone size: NA
V gene: TRBV5-1

CDR3 DNA: TGTGCCAGCAGCTTGTCGTTGGGACAGGGATCCTATAATTCACCCCTCCACTTT
CDR3 protein: CASSLSLGQGSYNSPLHF
CDR3 length: 18
D gene: TRBD1
J gene: TRBJ1-6
clone size: NA
V gene: TRBV5-4

CDR3 DNA: TGTGCCAGCGCACCGTGGGCAGTTCCAAACGAGCAGTACTTC
CDR3 protein: CASAPWAVPNEQYF
CDR3 length: 14
D gene: NA
J gene: TRBJ2-7
clone size: NA
V gene: TRBV28

CDR3 DNA: TGCGCCAGCAGTGATTCGACTGGGACACTCTCCTACGAGCAGTACTTC
CDR3 protein: CASSDSTGTLSYEQYF
CDR3 length: 16
D gene: NA
J gene: TRBJ2-7
clone size: NA
V gene: TRBV10-1

CDR3 DNA: TGTGCCAGCAGCTTCGGACAGGGTAGCTCCTACGAGCAGTACTTC
CDR3 protein: CASSFGQGSSYEQYF
CDR3 length: 15
D gene: TRBD1
J gene: TRBJ2-7
clone size: NA
V gene: TRBV5-4

CDR3 DNA: TGTGCCAGCAGCTCACGACAGGAGTTCAATGAGCAGTTCTTC
CDR3 protein: CASSSRQEFNEQFF
CDR3 length: 14
D gene: NA
J gene: TRBJ2-1
clone size: NA
V gene: TRBV7-2

CDR3 DNA: TGTGCCTGGAGTAAGGGACAGGGGAACTACGAGCAGTACTTC
CDR3 protein: CAWSKGQGNYEQYF
CDR3 length: 14
D gene: TRBD1
J gene: TRBJ2-7
clone size: NA
V gene: TRBV30

CDR3 DNA: TGTGCCAGCAGCCAACTTACCGGGGGGATGGGGCCCCAGCATTTT
CDR3 protein: CASSQLTGGMGPQHF
CDR3 length: 15
D gene: NA
J gene: TRBJ1-5
clone size: NA
V gene: TRBV4-2

CDR3 DNA: TGTGCCAGCTCACCACTACGACAGTCCTACGAGCAGTACTTC
CDR3 protein: CASSPLRQSYEQYF
CDR3 length: 14
D gene: NA
J gene: TRBJ2-7
clone size: NA
V gene: TRBV18

CDR3 DNA: TGTGCCTGGAAACGGACTAGCGTGGGCACCGGGGAGCTGTTTTTT
CDR3 protein: CAWKRTSVGTGELFF
CDR3 length: 15
D gene: TRBD2
J gene: TRBJ2-2
clone size: NA
V gene: TRBV30

CDR3 DNA: TGTGCCAGCACCGCGGGCGGTAGCACAGATACGCAGTATTTT
CDR3 protein: CASTAGGSTDTQYF
CDR3 length: 14
D gene: NA
J gene: TRBJ2-3
clone size: NA
V gene: TRBV7-9

CDR3 DNA: TGTGCCAGCTCACCACGAGACAGGGGTAGCGAGCAGTACTTC
CDR3 protein: CASSPRDRGSEQYF
CDR3 length: 14
D gene: TRBD1
J gene: TRBJ2-7
clone size: NA
V gene: TRBV18

CDR3 DNA: TGTGCCAGCAGCGTGGGAGTGGGTTCCTACGAGCAGTACTTC
CDR3 protein: CASSVGVGSYEQYF
CDR3 length: 14
D gene: NA
J gene: TRBJ2-7
clone size: NA
V gene: TRBV9

CDR3 DNA: TGCAGCGTTGACAGGGCTGGCTACACCTTC
CDR3 protein: CSVDRAGYTF
CDR3 length: 10
D gene: NA
J gene: TRBJ1-2
clone size: NA
V gene: TRBV29-1

CDR3 DNA: TGTGCCAGCCGACAGGGGCCCTACGAGCAGTACTTC
CDR3 protein: CASRQGPYEQYF
CDR3 length: 12
D gene: TRBD1
J gene: TRBJ2-7
clone size: NA
V gene: TRBV6-6

CDR3 DNA: TGTGCCAGCTCACCCAGCTCCGGGGCCTACGAGCAGTACTTC
CDR3 protein: CASSPSSGAYEQYF
CDR3 length: 14
D gene: NA
J gene: TRBJ2-7
clone size: NA
V gene: TRBV18

CDR3 DNA: TGTGCCATCACACAACCGGGACAGGGGGCCCACGAGCAGTACTTC
CDR3 protein: CAITQPGQGAHEQYF
CDR3 length: 15
D gene: TRBD1
J gene: TRBJ2-7
clone size: NA
V gene: TRBV6-1

CDR3 DNA: TGTGCCAGCTCACCAAGGGCTAGCGATGAGCAGTTCTTC
CDR3 protein: CASSPRASDEQFF
CDR3 length: 13
D gene: NA
J gene: TRBJ2-1
clone size: NA
V gene: TRBV18